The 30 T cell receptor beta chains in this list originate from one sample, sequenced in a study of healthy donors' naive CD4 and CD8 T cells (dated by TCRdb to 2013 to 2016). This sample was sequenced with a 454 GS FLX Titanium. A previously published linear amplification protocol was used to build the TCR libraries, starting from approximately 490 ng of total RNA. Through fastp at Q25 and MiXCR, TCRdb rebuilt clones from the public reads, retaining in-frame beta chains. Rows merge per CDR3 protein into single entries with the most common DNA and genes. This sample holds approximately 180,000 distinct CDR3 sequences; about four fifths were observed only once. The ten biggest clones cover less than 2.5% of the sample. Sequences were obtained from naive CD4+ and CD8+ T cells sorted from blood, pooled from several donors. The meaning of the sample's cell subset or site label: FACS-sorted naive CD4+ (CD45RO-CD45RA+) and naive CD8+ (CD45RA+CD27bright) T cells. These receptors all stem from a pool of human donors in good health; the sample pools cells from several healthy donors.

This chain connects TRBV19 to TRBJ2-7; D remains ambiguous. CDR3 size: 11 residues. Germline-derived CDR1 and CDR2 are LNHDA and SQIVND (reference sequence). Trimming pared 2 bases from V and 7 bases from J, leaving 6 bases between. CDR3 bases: TGTGCCAGTAGTATAAAGGAGGAGCAGTACTTC. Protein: CASSIKEEQYF.

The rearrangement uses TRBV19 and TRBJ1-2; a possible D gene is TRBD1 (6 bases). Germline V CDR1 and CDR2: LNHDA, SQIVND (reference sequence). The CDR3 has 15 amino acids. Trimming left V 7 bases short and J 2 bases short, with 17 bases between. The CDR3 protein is CASNNPQGTNYGYTF. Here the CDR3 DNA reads TGTGCCAGTAACAATCCACAGGGAACCAACTATGGCTACACCTTC.

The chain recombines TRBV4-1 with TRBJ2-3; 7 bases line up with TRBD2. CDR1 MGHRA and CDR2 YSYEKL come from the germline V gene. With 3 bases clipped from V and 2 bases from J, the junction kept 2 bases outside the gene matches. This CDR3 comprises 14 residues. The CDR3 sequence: CASSHGTTTDTQYF. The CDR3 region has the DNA TGCGCCAGCAGCCACGGGACTACCACAGATACGCAGTATTTT.

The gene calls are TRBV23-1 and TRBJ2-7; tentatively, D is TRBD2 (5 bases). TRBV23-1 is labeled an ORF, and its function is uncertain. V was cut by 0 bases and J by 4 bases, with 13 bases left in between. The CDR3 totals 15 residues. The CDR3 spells CASSQSRGREYEQYF. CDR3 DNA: TGCGCCAGCAGTCAATCTCGAGGGCGCGAGTACGAGCAGTACTTC.

CDR3 residues: CASSHGGYTGELFF. Written as DNA, the CDR3 is TGTGCCAGCAGCCATGGGGGTTACACCGGGGAGCTGTTTTTT. The rearrangement uses TRBV6-5 and TRBJ2-2, with D perhaps being TRBD1 or TRBD2 (5 bases each). The ends were cut back, 6 bases at V and 3 bases at J, with 11 bases in the middle. This CDR3 spans 14 amino acids. Germline V gene sequence: CDR1 MNHEY, CDR2 SVGAGI.

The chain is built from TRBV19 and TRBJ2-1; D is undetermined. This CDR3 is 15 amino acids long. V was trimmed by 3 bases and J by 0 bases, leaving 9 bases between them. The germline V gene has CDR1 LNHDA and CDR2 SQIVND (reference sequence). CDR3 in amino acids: CASSMGTSSYNEQFF. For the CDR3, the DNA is TGTGCCAGTAGTATGGGAACGAGCTCCTACAATGAGCAGTTCTTC.

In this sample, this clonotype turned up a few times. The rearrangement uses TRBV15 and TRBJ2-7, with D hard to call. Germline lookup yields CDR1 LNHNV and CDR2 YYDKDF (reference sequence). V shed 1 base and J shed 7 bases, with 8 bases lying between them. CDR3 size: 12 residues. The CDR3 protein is CATSRGLGEQYF. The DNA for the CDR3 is TGTGCCACCAGCAGAGGGCTTGGAGAGCAGTACTTC.

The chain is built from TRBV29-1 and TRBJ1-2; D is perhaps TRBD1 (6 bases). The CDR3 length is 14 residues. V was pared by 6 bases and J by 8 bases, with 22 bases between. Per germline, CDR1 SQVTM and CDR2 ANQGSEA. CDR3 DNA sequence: TGCAGCGTGGGACACCTAGGGGGTGTCGAAGGCTACACCTTC. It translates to CSVGHLGGVEGYTF. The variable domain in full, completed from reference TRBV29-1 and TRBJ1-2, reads SAVISQKPSRDICQRGTSLTIQCQVDSQVTMMFWYRQQPGQSLTLIATANQGSEATYESGFVIDKFPISRPNLTFSTLTVSNMSPEDSSIYLCSVGHLGGVEGYTFGSGTRLTVV.

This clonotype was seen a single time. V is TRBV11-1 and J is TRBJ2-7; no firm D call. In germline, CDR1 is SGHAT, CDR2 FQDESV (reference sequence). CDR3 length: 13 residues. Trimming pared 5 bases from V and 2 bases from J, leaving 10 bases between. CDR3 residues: CASSEGITYEQYF. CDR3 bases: TGTGCCAGCAGCGAAGGTATAACCTACGAGCAGTACTTC.

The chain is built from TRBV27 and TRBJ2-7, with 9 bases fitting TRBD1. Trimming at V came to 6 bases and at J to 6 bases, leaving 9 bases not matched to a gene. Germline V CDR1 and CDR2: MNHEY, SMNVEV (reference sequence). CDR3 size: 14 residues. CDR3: CASSSGTGTGEQYF. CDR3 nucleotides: TGTGCCAGCAGCTCCGGGACAGGGACGGGCGAGCAGTACTTC.

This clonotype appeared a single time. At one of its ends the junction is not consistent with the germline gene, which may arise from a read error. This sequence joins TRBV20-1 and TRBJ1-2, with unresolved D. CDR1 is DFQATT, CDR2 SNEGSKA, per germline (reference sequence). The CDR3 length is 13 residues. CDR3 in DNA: TGCAGTGCGAGAGGAGTAGCTAACTATGGCTACACCTTC. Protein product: CSARGVANYGYTF.

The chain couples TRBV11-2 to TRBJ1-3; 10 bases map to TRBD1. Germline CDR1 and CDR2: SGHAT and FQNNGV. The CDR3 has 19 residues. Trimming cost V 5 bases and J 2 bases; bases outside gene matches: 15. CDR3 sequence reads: CASSPHPGQGSQTGNTIYF. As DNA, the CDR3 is TGTGCCAGCAGCCCTCACCCGGGACAGGGGTCACAAACTGGAAACACCATATATTTT.

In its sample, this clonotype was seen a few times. The CDR3 protein is CATRQKQFF. CDR3 sequence (DNA): TGTGCCACCCGCCAAAAGCAGTTCTTC. The V and J genes are TRBV6-4 and TRBJ2-1, with D unresolved. The germline CDR1 and CDR2 sequences are MRHNA and SNTAGT. The CDR3 is made up of 9 amino acids. V was cut by 10 bases and J by 11 bases, with 9 bases left in between.

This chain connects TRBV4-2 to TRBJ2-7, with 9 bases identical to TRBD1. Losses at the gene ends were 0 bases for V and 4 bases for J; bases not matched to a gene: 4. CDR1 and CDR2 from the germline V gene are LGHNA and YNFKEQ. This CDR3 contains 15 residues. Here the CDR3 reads CASSQDKGQGYEQYF. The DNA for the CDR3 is TGTGCCAGCAGCCAAGATAAGGGACAGGGTTACGAGCAGTACTTC.

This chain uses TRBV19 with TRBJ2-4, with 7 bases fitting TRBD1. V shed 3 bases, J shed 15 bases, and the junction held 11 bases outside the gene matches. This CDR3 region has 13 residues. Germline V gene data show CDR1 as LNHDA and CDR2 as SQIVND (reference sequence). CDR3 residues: CASSMGQPSQMYF. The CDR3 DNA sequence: TGTGCCAGTAGTATGGGACAGCCTTCACAGATGTACTTC. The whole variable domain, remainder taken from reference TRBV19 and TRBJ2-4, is DGGITQSPKYLFRKEGQNVTLSCEQNLNHDAMYWYRQDPGQGLRLIYYSQIVNDFQKGDIAEGYSVSREKKESFPLTVTSAQKNPTAFYLCASSMGQPSQMYFGAGTRLSVL.

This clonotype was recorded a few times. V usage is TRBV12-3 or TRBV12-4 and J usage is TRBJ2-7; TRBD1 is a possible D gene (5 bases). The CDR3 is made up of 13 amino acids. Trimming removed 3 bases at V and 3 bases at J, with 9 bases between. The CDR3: CASSFEDNYEQYF. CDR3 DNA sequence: TGTGCCAGCAGTTTCGAGGACAACTACGAGCAGTACTTC.

As DNA, the CDR3 is TGTGCCAGCAGTGACATACTAGCGCGATACGAGCAGTACGTC. Translated: CASSDILARYEQYV. This sequence joins TRBV2 and TRBJ2-7; TRBD2 matches at 7 bases. CDR1 is SNHLY, CDR2 FYNNEI, per germline. The V gene end was trimmed by 3 bases and the J gene end by 4 bases; junction bases not matched to a gene: 6. The CDR3 spans 14 residues.

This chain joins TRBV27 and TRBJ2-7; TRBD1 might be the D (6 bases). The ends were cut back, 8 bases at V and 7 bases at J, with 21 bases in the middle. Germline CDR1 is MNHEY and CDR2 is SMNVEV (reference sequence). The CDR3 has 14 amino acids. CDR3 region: CASRPGTRLGEQYF. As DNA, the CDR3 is TGTGCCAGCCGACCCGGGACAAGGTTAGGAGAGCAGTACTTC.

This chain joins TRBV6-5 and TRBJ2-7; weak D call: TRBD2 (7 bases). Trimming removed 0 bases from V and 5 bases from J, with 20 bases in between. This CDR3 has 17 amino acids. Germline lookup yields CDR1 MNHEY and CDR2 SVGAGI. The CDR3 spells CASSYSPGAREMDEQYF. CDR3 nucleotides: TGTGCCAGCAGTTACTCCCCAGGGGCGCGGGAGATGGACGAGCAGTACTTC.

The CDR3 spells CASRINTEAFF. CDR3 in DNA: TGTGCCAGCAGAATAAACACTGAAGCTTTCTTT. The chain combines TRBV6-5 with TRBJ1-1; D is unclear. This CDR3 contains 11 residues. CDR1 is MNHEY and CDR2 is SVGAGI in the germline V gene. With 6 bases removed from V and 2 bases from J, the gap between germline ends came to 4 bases.

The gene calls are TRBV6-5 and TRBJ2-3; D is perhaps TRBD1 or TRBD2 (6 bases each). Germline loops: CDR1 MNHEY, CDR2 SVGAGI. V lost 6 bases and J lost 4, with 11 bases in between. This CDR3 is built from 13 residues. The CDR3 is CASRRGESDTQYF. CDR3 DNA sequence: TGTGCCAGCAGAAGGGGGGAATCAGATACGCAGTATTTT.

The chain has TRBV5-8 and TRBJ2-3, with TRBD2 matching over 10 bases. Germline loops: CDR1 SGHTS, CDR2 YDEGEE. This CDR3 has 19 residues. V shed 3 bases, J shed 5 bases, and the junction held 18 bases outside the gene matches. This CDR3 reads CASSSKLLAGLPAGDTQYF. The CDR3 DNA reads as TGTGCCAGCAGCTCAAAGCTACTAGCGGGGCTCCCTGCTGGAGATACGCAGTATTTT.

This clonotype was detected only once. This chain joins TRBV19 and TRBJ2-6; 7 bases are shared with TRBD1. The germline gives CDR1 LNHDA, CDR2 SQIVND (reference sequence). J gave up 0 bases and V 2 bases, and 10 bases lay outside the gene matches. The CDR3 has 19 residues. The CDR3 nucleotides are TGTGCCAGTAGTATATCTCGGGACAGCCTTTCCTCTGGGGCCAACGTCCTGACTTTC. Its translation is CASSISRDSLSSGANVLTF.

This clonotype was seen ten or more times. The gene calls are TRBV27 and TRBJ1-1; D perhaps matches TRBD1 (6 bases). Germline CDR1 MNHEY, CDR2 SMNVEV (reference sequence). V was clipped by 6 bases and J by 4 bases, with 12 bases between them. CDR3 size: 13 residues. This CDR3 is CASSLSQGTEAFF. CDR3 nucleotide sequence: TGTGCCAGCAGCCTATCACAGGGCACTGAAGCTTTCTTT.

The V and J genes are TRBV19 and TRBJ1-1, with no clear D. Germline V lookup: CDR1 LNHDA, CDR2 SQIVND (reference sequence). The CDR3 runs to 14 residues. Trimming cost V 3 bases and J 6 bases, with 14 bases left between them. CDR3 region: CASSMGLGMPEAFF. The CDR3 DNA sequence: TGTGCCAGTAGTATGGGCCTGGGGATGCCTGAAGCTTTCTTT.

CDR3 region: CSALLVGGQPQHF. The CDR3 DNA sequence: TGCAGCGCCCTGCTGGTGGGTGGGCAGCCCCAGCATTTT. The V call is TRBV29-1, the J call TRBJ1-5; D call uncertain. V was trimmed by 7 bases and J by 7 bases, leaving 17 bases between them. Germline CDR1 is SQVTM and CDR2 is ANQGSEA. The CDR3 is 13 residues long. Full variable domain (rest looked up from reference TRBV29-1 and TRBJ1-5): SAVISQKPSRDICQRGTSLTIQCQVDSQVTMMFWYRQQPGQSLTLIATANQGSEATYESGFVIDKFPISRPNLTFSTLTVSNMSPEDSSIYLCSALLVGGQPQHFGDGTRLSIL.

CDR3 in DNA: TGTGCCAGTAGTACCGGGACAGAAAACATTCAGTACTTC. Translating it yields CASSTGTENIQYF. The rearrangement uses TRBV19 and TRBJ2-4, with 7 nucleotides matching TRBD1. Germline V gene sequence: CDR1 LNHDA, CDR2 SQIVND (reference sequence). This CDR3 has 13 residues. Trimming removed 4 bases from V and 5 bases from J; junction bases left unmatched: 2.

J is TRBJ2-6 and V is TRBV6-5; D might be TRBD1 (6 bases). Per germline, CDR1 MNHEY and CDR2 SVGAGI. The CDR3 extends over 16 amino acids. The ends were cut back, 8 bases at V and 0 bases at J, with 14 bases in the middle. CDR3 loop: CASLRTGNSGANVLTF. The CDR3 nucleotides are TGTGCCAGCTTGAGAACAGGGAACTCTGGGGCCAACGTCCTGACTTTC.

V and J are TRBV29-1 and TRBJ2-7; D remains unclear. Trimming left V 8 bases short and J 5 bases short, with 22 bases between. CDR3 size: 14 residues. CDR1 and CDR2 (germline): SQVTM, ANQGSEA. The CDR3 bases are TGCAGCCTGAGCCGGGTGGTATTGGCTGACGAGCAGTACTTC. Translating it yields CSLSRVVLADEQYF.

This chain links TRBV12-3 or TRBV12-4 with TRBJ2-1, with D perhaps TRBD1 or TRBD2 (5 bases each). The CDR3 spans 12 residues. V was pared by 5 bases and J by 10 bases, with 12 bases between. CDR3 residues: CASSPGTGEQFF. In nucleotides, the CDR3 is TGTGCCAGCAGTCCCGGGACCGGAGAGCAGTTCTTC.